The 17 T cell receptor beta chains below all came from one sample that was sequenced in a study of T cells after yellow fever vaccination. TCRdb independently ran MiXCR on the 5' RACE reads; one entry per CDR3 protein. In the table there are 300,000 to 400,000 distinct CDR3 sequences, about 8.7% of which are singletons. The sequencing used PBMCs, collected on the day of the first yellow fever vaccination. These receptors were collected from a man aged 18 to 30 who received the YFV17D yellow fever vaccine.

Only a few counts were recorded for this clonotype. This chain joins TRBV24-1 and TRBJ2-1; D unresolved. Germline lookup yields CDR1 KGHDR and CDR2 SFDVKD. This CDR3 region has 11 residues. Trimming shortened V by 4 bases and J by 5 bases, and 2 bases separated the two germline ends. CDR3 DNA: TGTGCCACCAGTGACGACAATGAGCAGTTCTTC. Amino acid sequence: CATSDDNEQFF.

The rearrangement uses TRBV19 and TRBJ2-7, with a weak D call TRBD1 (5 bases). The CDR3 covers 14 residues. The ends were cut back, 5 bases at V and 2 bases at J, with 13 bases in the middle. Germline V CDR1 and CDR2: LNHDA, SQIVND (reference sequence). The CDR3, as DNA: TGTGCCAGTAGTGAGATTTCAGGGACCTACGAGCAGTACTTC. Its protein is CASSEISGTYEQYF. Looking up the rest from reference TRBV19 and TRBJ2-7 gives the full variable domain: DGGITQSPKYLFRKEGQNVTLSCEQNLNHDAMYWYRQDPGQGLRLIYYSQIVNDFQKGDIAEGYSVSREKKESFPLTVTSAQKNPTAFYLCASSEISGTYEQYFGPGTRLTVT.

The chain uses TRBV4-3 and TRBJ2-7, with unresolved D. V was cut by 1 base and J by 3 bases, with 10 bases left in between. This CDR3 has 14 residues. CDR1 LGHNA and CDR2 YSLEER come from the germline V gene. The CDR3 spells CASSQGLPSYEQYV. The CDR3 region has the DNA TGCGCCAGCAGCCAAGGACTGCCAAGCTACGAGCAGTACGTC.

The V gene is TRBV27, the J gene TRBJ1-4, with D uncertain. This CDR3 has 14 amino acids. V was pared by 3 bases and J by 4 bases, with 9 bases between. The germline gives CDR1 MNHEY, CDR2 SMNVEV (reference sequence). The CDR3 nucleotides are TGTGCCAGCAGTTTCGGAGTGGGTAATGAAAAACTGTTTTTT. It codes for CASSFGVGNEKLFF.

This clonotype was counted between two and nine times. This sequence joins TRBV12-3 or TRBV12-4 and TRBJ2-1; TRBD2 agrees at 8 bases. Losses at the gene ends were 6 bases for V and 3 bases for J; bases not matched to a gene: 16. This CDR3 is built from 18 residues. In nucleotides, the CDR3 is TGTGCCAGCAGACCTCCTGGTGGCGGGGGGCCCCTCTACAATGAGCAGTTCTTC. Amino acid sequence: CASRPPGGGGPLYNEQFF.

The chain has TRBV4-1 and TRBJ1-2, with 7 bases that match TRBD1. The CDR3 is made up of 15 amino acids. With 0 bases clipped from V and 2 bases from J, the junction kept 3 bases outside the gene matches. Germline-derived CDR1 and CDR2 are MGHRA and YSYEKL. The CDR3 spells CASSQDGGGNYGYTF. CDR3 bases: TGCGCCAGCAGCCAAGACGGAGGGGGCAACTATGGCTACACCTTC.

This chain uses TRBV7-9 with TRBJ1-3, with D possibly TRBD1 on 6 matching bases. This CDR3 contains 15 residues. Per the germline V gene, CDR1 is SEHNR and CDR2 is FQNEAQ (reference sequence). The V gene lost 7 bases and the J gene lost 0 bases, with 13 bases spanning the gap. CDR3 loop: CASTAQGNSGNTIYF. The CDR3, as DNA: TGTGCCAGCACGGCACAGGGCAACTCTGGAAACACCATATATTTT.

The V call is TRBV5-1, the J call TRBJ2-2; D ambiguous. V lost 3 bases, J lost 2 bases, and 8 bases lay in between. Germline V lookup: CDR1 SGHRS, CDR2 YFSETQ. The CDR3 spans 14 residues. The CDR3 spells CASSWMRNTGELFF. DNA of the CDR3: TGCGCCAGCAGCTGGATGAGAAACACCGGGGAGCTGTTTTTT.

The rearrangement uses TRBV6-2 or TRBV6-3 and TRBJ1-5, with a weak D call TRBD1 (5 bases). From germline, CDR1 is MNHEY and CDR2 SVGEGT. The CDR3 is made up of 16 amino acids. V was cut by 0 bases and J by 6 bases, with 15 bases left in between. The CDR3 DNA reads TGTGCCAGCAGTTACTCTACAGGAGGGTACTCTCAGCCCCAGCATTTT. It codes for CASSYSTGGYSQPQHF.

The chain carries TRBV29-1 and TRBJ1-4; 7 nucleotides align to TRBD1. In germline, CDR1 is SQVTM, CDR2 ANQGSEA. The CDR3 is 15 residues long. With 4 bases clipped from V and 8 bases from J, the junction kept 13 bases outside the gene matches. CDR3 loop: CSVALNRGSEEKLFF. The CDR3 coding sequence is TGCAGCGTTGCCCTAAACAGGGGTTCGGAAGAAAAACTGTTTTTT.

This clonotype showed up just a few times. J is TRBJ2-7 and V is TRBV4-1; D is unclear. Germline assignment: CDR1 MGHRA and CDR2 YSYEKL. The CDR3 is 14 residues long. Trimming shortened V by 0 bases and J by 13 bases, and 19 bases separated the two germline ends. The CDR3 loop is CASSQDLPSVDFYV. CDR3 DNA sequence: TGCGCCAGCAGCCAAGATCTCCCGTCTGTAGACTTTTACGTC.

This clonotype was detected a few times. This rearrangement joins TRBV6-5 to TRBJ2-7, with D perhaps being TRBD1 or TRBD2 (5 bases each). Trimming cost V 8 bases and J 2 bases, with 10 bases left between them. This CDR3 spans 12 amino acids. In germline, CDR1 is MNHEY, CDR2 SVGAGI. CDR3 loop: CASWGMTYEQYF. The CDR3 region has the DNA TGTGCCAGCTGGGGGATGACCTACGAGCAGTACTTC.

The rearrangement uses TRBV20-1 and TRBJ1-2; tentatively, D is TRBD1 (5 bases). Germline CDR1 reads DFQATT; CDR2 reads SNEGSKA (reference sequence). V dropped 3 bases and J dropped 6 bases, with 11 bases sitting between them. The CDR3 extends over 12 amino acids. The CDR3 DNA is TGCAGTGCTAGCCGTGGACAAGATGGCTACACCTTC. It yields the protein CSASRGQDGYTF.

This clonotype was observed a few times. V gene TRBV7-2 combines with J gene TRBJ2-7; 10 nucleotides match TRBD2. CDR1 SGHTA and CDR2 FQGNSA come from the germline V gene. V shed 0 bases, J shed 1 base, and the junction held 6 bases outside the gene matches. The CDR3 has 17 residues. CDR3 residues: CASSLALKRGGSYEQYV. The CDR3 nucleotides read TGTGCCAGCAGCTTAGCGCTGAAGCGGGGGGGGTCCTACGAGCAGTACGTC.

In its sample, this clonotype was seen a few times. The chain joins TRBV7-3 to TRBJ2-2; unclear D gene. Between the trimmed V and J ends, which lost 1 base and 4 bases, there was a span of 10 bases. The germline V gene encodes CDR1 SGHTA and CDR2 FQGTGA. This CDR3 has 15 amino acids. The CDR3 DNA follows: TGTGCCAGCAGCTTAAGGGTCACGGGCACCGGGGAGCTGTTTTTT. Its protein is CASSLRVTGTGELFF.

Only a few counts were recorded for this clonotype. The CDR3 bases are TGCAGTGCTAGAAGACAGGGGAAGGACGAGCAGTACTTC. Translated, it gives CSARRQGKDEQYF. The gene calls are TRBV20-1 and TRBJ2-7, with 8 bases matching TRBD1. This CDR3 spans 13 amino acids. The V gene end was trimmed by 2 bases and the J gene end by 5 bases; junction bases not matched to a gene: 5. From germline, CDR1 is DFQATT and CDR2 SNEGSKA (reference sequence).

This clonotype was seen a few times. The chain uses TRBV29-1 and TRBJ2-1, with 7 bases fitting TRBD2. This CDR3 has 14 amino acids. Unmatched junction bases numbered 10, after V lost 7 bases and J lost 4 bases. Per germline, CDR1 SQVTM and CDR2 ANQGSEA. Here the CDR3 DNA reads TGCAGCGCTCCCTTAGGGACTACTTACAATGAGCAGTTCTTC. Protein sequence: CSAPLGTTYNEQFF.